One sample yielded the 5 T cell receptor beta chains listed below, sequenced in a study of blood T cell repertoires in COVID-19. TCRdb keeps only in-frame clones here, not all; method: immunoSEQ multiplex PCR. The table lists 85,000 to 110,000 clones, under 90% of them singletons. Sequencing input: peripheral blood. These receptors were obtained from a human donor in a cohort sampled during active or convalescent COVID-19.

Details on this clone: A read error may produce the germline difference seen at one junction end. The chain carries TRBV7-9 and TRBJ1-5; D gene uncertain. CDR1 and CDR2 (germline): SEHNR, FQNEAQ (reference sequence). CDR3 length equals 12 residues. In DNA, the CDR3 is TGTGCCAGCAGCGGGAGCAACCAGCCCCAGCATTTT. Translating gives CASSGSNQPQHF.

The chain employs TRBV7-2 and TRBJ2-7; D is ambiguous. The CDR3 runs 11 residues. Germline CDR1 reads SGHTA; CDR2 reads FQGNSA. V dropped 1 base and J dropped 4 bases, with 2 bases sitting between them. This CDR3 is CASSLVYEQYF. The DNA for the CDR3 is TGTGCCAGCAGCTTAGTATACGAGCAGTACTTC. Combining the CDR3 with reference TRBV7-2 and TRBJ2-7 gives the whole variable domain GAGVSQSPSNKVTEKGKDVELRCDPISGHTALYWYRQSLGQGLEFLIYFQGNSAPDKSGLPSDRFSAERTGGSVSTLTIQRTQQEDSAVYLCASSLVYEQYFGPGTRLTVT.

The chain is built from TRBV5-1 and TRBJ2-2; possible D gene TRBD1, 5 bases. Germline lookup yields CDR1 SGHRS and CDR2 YFSETQ. Trimming removed 0 bases from V and 10 bases from J, with 10 bases in between. The CDR3 runs 13 residues. The DNA of the CDR3 is TGCGCCAGCAGCTTGGGGACACATTCGGAGCTGTTTTTT. Its translation is CASSLGTHSELFF.

V usage is TRBV7-9 and J usage is TRBJ1-2; 9 bases are a match to TRBD1. The germline CDR1 and CDR2 sequences are SEHNR and FQNEAQ (reference sequence). The CDR3 is 18 amino acids. The trim removed 0 bases at V and 1 base at J, leaving 9 bases unmatched. The CDR3 DNA sequence: TGTGCCAGCAGCTTAGCCTTAATACAGGGGGCCGATAACTATGGCTACACCTTC. Translating gives CASSLALIQGADNYGYTF.

This clone has only one observation. The V and J genes are TRBV4-1 and TRBJ1-1, with unresolved D. From germline, CDR1 is MGHRA and CDR2 YSYEKL. The CDR3 runs 16 residues. V lost 0 bases and J lost 7, with 18 bases in between. As DNA, the CDR3 is TGCGCCAGCAGCCAAGATCGGGTCAGCGGAGGCGGTGAAGCTTTCTTT. Its translation is CASSQDRVSGGGEAFF.